This T cell receptor beta chain is drawn from a study of blood T cell repertoires in COVID-19. Study-wide context: Samples came from the United States, Italy and Spain, spanning acute and convalescent COVID-19. The analysed material was cDNA or gDNA that came from T cells, B-cell-depleted T cells, or PBMCs.

This clone appeared once. Original processing notes: Amplification from reference gene primers served as the basis for estimated nucleated cell counts. Sequencing was performed with immunoSEQ multiplex PCR; in TCRdb, only in-frame clones are kept and a portion is missing. V, J and clone size reflect that table, while D and trimming were determined from the DNA. The table lists about 200,000 clones, 88% of them singletons. CDR3 length equals 14 residues. In germline, CDR1 is GTSNPN, CDR2 SVGIG (reference sequence). V was clipped by 2 bases and J by 8 bases, with 18 bases between them. The sequence derives from a man aged 18 to 35 with active or convalescent COVID-19. The chain links TRBV30 to TRBJ1-2, with D perhaps TRBD1 (6 bases). The sample was peripheral blood. As DNA, the CDR3 is TGTGCCTGGAGTCTGTCTTCGTCGGGGGGCGGCTACACCTTC. Residues: CAWSLSSSGGGYTF.